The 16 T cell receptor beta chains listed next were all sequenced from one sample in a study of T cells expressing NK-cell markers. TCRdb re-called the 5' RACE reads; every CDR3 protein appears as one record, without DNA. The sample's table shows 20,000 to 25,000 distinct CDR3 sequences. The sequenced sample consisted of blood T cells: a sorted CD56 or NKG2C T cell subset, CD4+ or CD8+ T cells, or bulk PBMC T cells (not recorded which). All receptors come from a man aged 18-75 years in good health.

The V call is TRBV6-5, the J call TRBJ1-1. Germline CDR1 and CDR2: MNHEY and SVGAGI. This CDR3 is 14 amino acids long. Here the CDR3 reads CASSYGLGRTEAFF.

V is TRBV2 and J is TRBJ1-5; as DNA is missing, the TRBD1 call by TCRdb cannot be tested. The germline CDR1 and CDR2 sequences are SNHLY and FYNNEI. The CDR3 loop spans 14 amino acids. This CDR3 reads CASRQGWSNQPQHF.

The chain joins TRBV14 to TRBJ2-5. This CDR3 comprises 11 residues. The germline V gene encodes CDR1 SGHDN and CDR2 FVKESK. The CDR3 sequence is CASSQVRTQYF.

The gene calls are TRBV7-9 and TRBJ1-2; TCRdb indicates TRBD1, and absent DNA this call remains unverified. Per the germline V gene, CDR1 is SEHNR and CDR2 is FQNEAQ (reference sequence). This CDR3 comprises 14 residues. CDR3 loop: CASSLLQGERGYTF.

CDR3: CASSQDRGRTGELFF. The rearrangement joins TRBV4-2 to TRBJ2-2; with no DNA, the TCRdb D assignment of TRBD1 cannot be verified. CDR3 length: 15 residues. Germline V gives CDR1 LGHNA, CDR2 YNFKEQ.

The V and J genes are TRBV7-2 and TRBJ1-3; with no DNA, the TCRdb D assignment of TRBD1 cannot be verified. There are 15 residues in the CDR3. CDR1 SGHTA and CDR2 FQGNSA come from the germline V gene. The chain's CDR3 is CASSLGGTLDRTIYF.

CDR3 region: CASSYDRQGELFF. This chain uses TRBV6-2 or TRBV6-3 with TRBJ2-2; the TCRdb D gene call, TRBD1, has no DNA to confirm it. This CDR3 region has 13 residues. Germline CDR1 MNHEY, CDR2 SVGEGT.

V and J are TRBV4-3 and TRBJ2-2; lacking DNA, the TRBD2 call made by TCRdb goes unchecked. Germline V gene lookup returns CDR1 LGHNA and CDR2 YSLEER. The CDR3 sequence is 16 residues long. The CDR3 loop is CASSQDGLAGTGELFF.

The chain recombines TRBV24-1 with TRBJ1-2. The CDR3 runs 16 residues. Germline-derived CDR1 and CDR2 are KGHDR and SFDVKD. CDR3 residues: CATSDSPDSGFYGYTF.

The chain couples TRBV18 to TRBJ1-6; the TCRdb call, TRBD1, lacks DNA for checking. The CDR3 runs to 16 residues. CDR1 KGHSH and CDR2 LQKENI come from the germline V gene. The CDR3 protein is CASSPGLRGAGSPLHF. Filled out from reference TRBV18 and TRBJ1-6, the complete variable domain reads NAGVMQNPRHLVRRRGQEARLRCSPMKGHSHVYWYRQLPEEGLKFMVYLQKENIIDESGMPKERFSAEFPKEGPSILRIQQVVRGDSAAYFCASSPGLRGAGSPLHFGNGTRLTVT.

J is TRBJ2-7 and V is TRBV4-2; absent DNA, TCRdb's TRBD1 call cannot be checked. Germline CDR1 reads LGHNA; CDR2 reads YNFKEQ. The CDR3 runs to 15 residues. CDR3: CASSARTGDTYEQYF.

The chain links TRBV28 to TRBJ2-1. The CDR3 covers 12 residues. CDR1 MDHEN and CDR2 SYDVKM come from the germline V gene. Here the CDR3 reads CASSFGSGEQFF.

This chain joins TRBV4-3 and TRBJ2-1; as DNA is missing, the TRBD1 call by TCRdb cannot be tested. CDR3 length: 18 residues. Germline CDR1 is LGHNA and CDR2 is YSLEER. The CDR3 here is CASSQHALRTGRRNEQFF.

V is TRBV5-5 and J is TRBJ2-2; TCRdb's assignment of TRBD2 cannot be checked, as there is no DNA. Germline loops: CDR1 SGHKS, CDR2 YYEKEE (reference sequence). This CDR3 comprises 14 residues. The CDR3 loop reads CASSSRTSGGELFF.

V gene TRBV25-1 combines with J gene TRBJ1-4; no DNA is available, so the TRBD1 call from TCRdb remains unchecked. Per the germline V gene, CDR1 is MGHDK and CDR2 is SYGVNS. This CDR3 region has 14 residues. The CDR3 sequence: CASSDPGQRQKLFF. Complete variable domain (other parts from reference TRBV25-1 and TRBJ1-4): EADIYQTPRYLVIGTGKKITLECSQTMGHDKMYWYQQDPGMELHLIHYSYGVNSTEKGDLSSESTVSRIRTEHFPLTLESARPSHTSQYLCASSDPGQRQKLFFGSGTQLSVL.

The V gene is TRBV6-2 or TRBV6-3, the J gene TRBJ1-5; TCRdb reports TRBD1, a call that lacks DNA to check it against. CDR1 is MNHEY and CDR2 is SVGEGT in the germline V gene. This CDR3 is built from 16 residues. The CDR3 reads CASSPAGGHSNQPQHF.